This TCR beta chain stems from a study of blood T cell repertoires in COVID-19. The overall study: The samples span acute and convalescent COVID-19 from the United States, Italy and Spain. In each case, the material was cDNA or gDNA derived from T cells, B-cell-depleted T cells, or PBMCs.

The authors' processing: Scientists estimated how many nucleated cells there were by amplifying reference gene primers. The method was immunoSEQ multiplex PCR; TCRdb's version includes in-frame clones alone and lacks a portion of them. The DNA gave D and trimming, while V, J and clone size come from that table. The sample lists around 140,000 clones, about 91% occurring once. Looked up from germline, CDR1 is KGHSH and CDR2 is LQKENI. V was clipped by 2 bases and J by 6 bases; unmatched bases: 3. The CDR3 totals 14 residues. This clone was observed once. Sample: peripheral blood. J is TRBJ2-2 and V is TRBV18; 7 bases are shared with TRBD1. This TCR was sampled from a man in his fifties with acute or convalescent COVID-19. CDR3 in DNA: TGTGCCAGCTCACCAGGGGACAGACCCGGGGAGCTGTTTTTT. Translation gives CASSPGDRPGELFF.